This passage covers 18 T cell receptor beta chains from one sample sequenced in a study of cytomegalovirus exposure and HLA in healthy donors. Data came from immunoSEQ multiplex PCR; TCRdb stores just in-frame clones and leaves some out. Among some 160,000 clones, approximately 90% were seen once, and the ten largest hold about 0.7%. The sample consisted of PBMCs. The source is a man between 18 and 35 years old in good health and CMV-seronegative.

The chain joins TRBV18 to TRBJ2-5; TRBD2 matches at 8 bases. Germline V gives CDR1 KGHSH, CDR2 LQKENI. With V trimmed by 8 bases and J by 5 bases, 16 bases remained unmatched. The CDR3 sequence is 16 residues long. The CDR3 DNA reads as TGTGCCAGCACTCGATTCCTCGGACTAGCCGGGGAGACCCAGTACTTC. Translating it yields CASTRFLGLAGETQYF.

The chain uses TRBV19 and TRBJ1-2; D is unclear. V lost 5 bases and J 7 bases, leaving 11 bases between the germline ends. The CDR3 length is 12 residues. In germline, CDR1 is LNHDA, CDR2 SQIVND (reference sequence). The CDR3 is CASSQRGIGYTF. CDR3 sequence (DNA): TGTGCCAGTAGTCAAAGAGGGATTGGCTACACCTTC.

The chain recombines TRBV10-2 with TRBJ2-7, with a tentative D call TRBD1 (6 bases). Germline CDR1 is WSHSY and CDR2 is SAAADI. This CDR3 spans 15 amino acids. Trimming took 6 bases from V and 0 from J, leaving 15 bases between them. The CDR3 loop is CASRQPGTSSYEQYV. DNA for the CDR3: TGCGCCAGCAGGCAACCCGGGACAAGCTCCTACGAGCAGTACGTC.

The gene calls are TRBV4-3 and TRBJ2-1, with D possibly being TRBD2 (6 bases). Deletions cut 4 bases from V and 2 bases from J, with 12 bases between. Germline V CDR1 and CDR2: LGHNA, YSLEER. The CDR3 contains 15 residues. CDR3 region: CASSPFGGTYNEQFF. The CDR3 region has the DNA TGCGCCAGCAGCCCTTTTGGGGGGACCTACAATGAGCAGTTCTTC.

The chain employs TRBV28 and TRBJ1-3, with D possibly matching TRBD1 (6 bases). The CDR3 is made up of 15 amino acids. Trimming stripped 4 bases from V and 4 bases from J, with 14 bases between. CDR1 is MDHEN and CDR2 is SYDVKM in the germline V gene. CDR3 sequence: CASSYPDSHGNTIYF. CDR3 in DNA: TGTGCCAGCAGTTATCCGGACAGCCACGGAAACACCATATATTTT.

V and J are TRBV28 and TRBJ2-3; 7 bases fit TRBD2. The CDR3 has 15 residues. Per germline, CDR1 MDHEN and CDR2 SYDVKM. V was clipped by 8 bases and J by 2 bases; unmatched bases: 10. CDR3 residues: CASGRGGKDTDTQYF. DNA of the CDR3: TGTGCCAGCGGAAGGGGAGGGAAAGACACAGATACGCAGTATTTT.

The gene calls are TRBV6-6 and TRBJ2-3; 8 bases fit TRBD2. J was trimmed by 4 bases and V by 2 bases; bases with no gene match: 5. Germline V gives CDR1 MNHNY, CDR2 SVGAGI (reference sequence). The CDR3 runs 15 residues. The CDR3 loop is CASSYQRGRPDTQYF. As DNA, the CDR3 is TGTGCCAGCAGTTACCAGCGGGGGAGGCCAGATACGCAGTATTTT.

Here the CDR3 DNA reads TGTGCCAGCTGGGACAGGCGGAATTCACCCCTCCACTTT. Its translation: CASWDRRNSPLHF. This sequence joins TRBV2 and TRBJ1-6; 8 nucleotides agree with TRBD1. The junction had 4 bases not matched to a gene; V was cut back by 8 bases and J by 7 bases. The V gene's germline CDR1 is SNHLY and CDR2 FYNNEI. The CDR3 runs to 13 residues.

This chain joins TRBV11-3 and TRBJ1-1, with 12 bases aligning to TRBD1. The CDR3 consists of 13 residues. CDR1 and CDR2 from the germline V gene are SGHNT and YENEEA. The J segment lost 11 bases and the V segment lost 5 bases, leaving 6 bases of the junction unmatched. CDR3 amino acids: CASSHGTGGQAFF. For the CDR3, the DNA is TGTGCCAGCAGCCACGGGACAGGGGGCCAGGCTTTCTTT. Full variable domain (remainder filled in from reference TRBV11-3 and TRBJ1-1): EAGVVQSPRYKIIEKKQPVAFWCNPISGHNTLYWYLQNLGQGPELLIRYENEEAVDDSQLPKDRFSAERLKGVDSTLKIQPAELGDSAVYLCASSHGTGGQAFFGQGTRLTVV.

This rearrangement joins TRBV6-1 to TRBJ1-1, with D unclear. V was pared by 7 bases and J by 4 bases, with 19 bases between. Germline values: CDR1 MNHNS, CDR2 SASEGT. The CDR3 length is 15 residues. CDR3 coding DNA: TGTGCCAGCAATAATGACCAGGCCCTGGGCACTGAAGCTTTCTTT. It specifies CASNNDQALGTEAFF.

This chain links TRBV9 with TRBJ2-3, with TRBD2 matching 12 bases. The germline V gene has CDR1 SGDLS and CDR2 YYNGEE. Germline trimming cut 0 bases from V and 5 bases from J; bases unmatched to any gene: 1. This CDR3 spans 15 amino acids. Written as DNA, the CDR3 is TGTGCCAGCAGCGTAGGACTAGCGGGAGTAGATACGCAGTATTTT. Protein product: CASSVGLAGVDTQYF.

V gene TRBV27 combines with J gene TRBJ2-1; 7 positions agree with TRBD1. Germline trimming cut 5 bases from V and 8 bases from J; bases unmatched to any gene: 15. This CDR3 is 16 amino acids long. The germline gives CDR1 MNHEY, CDR2 SMNVEV (reference sequence). For the CDR3, the DNA is TGTGCCAGCAGTAGACAGGGTCCTCACGTCTTAGATGAGCAGTTCTTC. Amino acids: CASSRQGPHVLDEQFF.

The gene calls are TRBV19 and TRBJ1-4, with 8 bases identical to TRBD1. The CDR3 loop spans 11 amino acids. The germline V gene has CDR1 LNHDA and CDR2 SQIVND (reference sequence). J gave up 16 bases and V 6 bases, and 7 bases lay outside the gene matches. The CDR3 DNA is TGTGCCAGTAGCGCGAGGGGACAGGCGTTTTTT. Protein: CASSARGQAFF.

This chain uses TRBV28 with TRBJ2-7, with 16 nucleotides matching TRBD2. Germline V gene data show CDR1 as MDHEN and CDR2 as SYDVKM. There are 15 residues in the CDR3. With 2 bases clipped from V and 6 bases from J, the junction kept 1 base outside the gene matches. Here the CDR3 reads CASSLGTSGRGEQYV. The CDR3 DNA sequence: TGTGCCAGCAGTTTAGGGACTAGCGGGAGGGGCGAGCAGTACGTC.

CDR3 region: CASTNHGTGYNQPQHF. CDR3 sequence (DNA): TGTGCCAGCACCAATCACGGGACAGGGTACAATCAGCCCCAGCATTTT. The chain recombines TRBV28 with TRBJ1-5; 9 nucleotides agree with TRBD1. J gave up 3 bases and V 7 bases, and 10 bases lay outside the gene matches. The length of the CDR3 is 16 residues. Germline assignment: CDR1 MDHEN and CDR2 SYDVKM.

The CDR3 coding sequence is TGTGCCAGCTCACCACGGGCCTCGTACGAGCAGTACGTC. It is translated as CASSPRASYEQYV. This chain connects TRBV18 to TRBJ2-7; D unclear. V lost 1 base, J lost 4 bases, and 8 bases lay in between. From germline, CDR1 is KGHSH and CDR2 LQKENI. CDR3 length: 13 residues.

V is TRBV27 and J is TRBJ2-3, with 13 bases that match TRBD2. Unmatched junction bases numbered 15, after V lost 2 bases and J lost 4 bases. The CDR3 spans 20 residues. Per the germline V gene, CDR1 is MNHEY and CDR2 is SMNVEV (reference sequence). The CDR3 nucleotides are TGTGCCAGCAGTTTAGGGGAGGGACTAGCGGGAACCCCTGGGGCAGATACGCAGTATTTT. Translating it yields CASSLGEGLAGTPGADTQYF.

The V call is TRBV10-1, the J call TRBJ1-1, with D unclear. The CDR3 has 13 residues. Trimming took off 4 bases at V and 2 bases at J, with 8 bases between the two ends. CDR1 WNHNN and CDR2 SYGVQD come from the germline V gene (reference sequence). CDR3 protein: CASSGHLNTEAFF. CDR3 in DNA: TGCGCCAGCAGTGGACACCTAAACACTGAAGCTTTCTTT.